One sample yielded the 24 T cell receptor beta chains listed below, sequenced in a study of T cells in Graves' hyperthyroidism and ophthalmopathy. Template material for amplifying TCR beta CDR3 regions consisted of RNA transcripts. TCR CDR3 regions were first amplified by RT-PCR with HTBI primers. In TCRdb, the multiplex PCR reads were re-called with MiXCR into one record per CDR3 protein. Altogether 300,000 to 350,000 distinct CDR3 sequences are present, 15% to 20% being singletons, with the ten largest covering roughly a sixth. The sequencing input was blood. The receptors come from a woman between 40 and 50 years old with Graves' ophthalmopathy.

This clonotype was counted at least ten times. An end of the junction does not agree with germline; a read error may underlie this. The chain recombines TRBV2 with TRBJ1-1; TRBD1 aligns across 7 bases. The CDR3 has 13 amino acids. Germline V gene sequence: CDR1 SNHLY, CDR2 FYNNEI. CDR3 in amino acids: CADRDTLNAEAFF. The DNA of the CDR3 is TGTGCCGACAGGGACACGCTGAACGCTGAAGCTTTCTTT.

The V and J genes are TRBV12-3 or TRBV12-4 and TRBJ1-1; D is perhaps TRBD1 (5 bases). Trimming left V 5 bases short and J 5 bases short, with 15 bases between. CDR3 size: 14 residues. The CDR3 spells CASSPQNQGTEAFF. DNA of the CDR3: TGTGCCAGCAGTCCCCAGAATCAGGGAACTGAAGCTTTCTTT.

This clonotype occurred many times. The chain is built from TRBV29-1 and TRBJ2-7; a weak D match, TRBD2 (5 bases). This CDR3 contains 14 residues. With 3 bases removed from V and 2 bases from J, the gap between germline ends came to 14 bases. CDR1 and CDR2 (germline): SQVTM, ANQGSEA. CDR3 residues: CSVDPGLAAYEQYF. Here the CDR3 DNA reads TGCAGCGTTGATCCAGGACTCGCAGCCTACGAGCAGTACTTC.

This clonotype has at least ten counts. This chain links TRBV11-2 with TRBJ2-7; D unresolved. Trimming stripped 5 bases from V and 0 bases from J, with 20 bases between. The length of the CDR3 is 17 residues. Germline CDR1 is SGHAT and CDR2 is FQNNGV. This CDR3 is CASSPLSGQLSSYEQYF. The CDR3 nucleotides read TGTGCCAGCAGCCCCCTCAGTGGTCAACTTAGCTCCTACGAGCAGTACTTC.

This clonotype appeared many times. The J gene is TRBJ2-3, the V gene TRBV5-5, with 14 bases identical to TRBD2. Germline V CDR1 and CDR2: SGHKS, YYEKEE (reference sequence). This CDR3 comprises 20 residues. V lost 0 bases, J lost 4 bases, and 13 bases stayed unmatched. The CDR3 region is CASSLVGSTTSGRAADTQYF. The CDR3, as DNA: TGTGCCAGCAGCTTGGTTGGCTCCACGACTAGCGGGAGGGCGGCAGATACGCAGTATTTT. Full variable domain (remainder filled in from reference TRBV5-5 and TRBJ2-3): DAGVTQSPTHLIKTRGQQVTLRCSPISGHKSVSWYQQVLGQGPQFIFQYYEKEERGRGNFPDRFSARQFPNYSSELNVNALLLGDSALYLCASSLVGSTTSGRAADTQYFGPGTRLTVL.

This clonotype was seen repeatedly, ten times or more. This sequence joins TRBV28 and TRBJ1-1; 7 bases are a match to TRBD1. With V trimmed by 3 bases and J by 1 base, 5 bases remained unmatched. Germline CDR1 and CDR2: MDHEN and SYDVKM. The CDR3 contains 15 residues. For the CDR3, the DNA is TGTGCCAGCAGTTTTGAGGGGGCGCGGAACACTGAAGCTTTCTTT. This gives the protein CASSFEGARNTEAFF.

The table lists this clonotype with a few counts. A much larger clonotype is one base distant, so this may be a read error. The J gene is TRBJ1-2, the V gene TRBV30; D is unclear. Germline lookup yields CDR1 GTSNPN and CDR2 SVGIG (reference sequence). V was trimmed by 5 bases and J by 2 bases, leaving 15 bases between them. The CDR3 covers 14 residues. This CDR3 is CAWGPGGWNYGYTF. DNA for the CDR3: TGTGCCTGGGGTCCGGGCGGTTGGAACTATGGCTACACCTTC.

The genes are TRBV28 and TRBJ2-5; TRBD1 aligns across 7 bases. With V trimmed by 6 bases and J by 5 bases, 6 bases remained unmatched. Germline V gene sequence: CDR1 MDHEN, CDR2 SYDVKM. The CDR3 consists of 13 residues. Written as DNA, the CDR3 is TGTGCCAGCAGGGCAGGGGGTAAGGAGACCCAGTACTTC. The encoded protein is CASRAGGKETQYF.

This clonotype was seen ten or more times. This rearrangement joins TRBV12-3 or TRBV12-4 to TRBJ2-7; D possibly corresponds to TRBD1 (5 bases). V lost 2 bases to trimming and J lost 0 bases, with 20 bases between them. The CDR3 sequence is 18 residues long. This CDR3 reads CASSLISRVRSGSYEQYF. The CDR3 region has the DNA TGTGCCAGCAGTTTAATAAGCAGGGTGCGATCGGGCTCCTACGAGCAGTACTTC.

This clonotype was detected ten times or more. The genes are TRBV7-2 and TRBJ2-7; perhaps TRBD2 as D (6 bases). CDR1 SGHTA and CDR2 FQGNSA come from the germline V gene. The ends were cut back, 0 bases at V and 1 base at J, with 16 bases in the middle. There are 17 residues in the CDR3. CDR3 sequence: CASSLAGGDGPSYEQYF. CDR3 sequence (DNA): TGTGCCAGCAGCTTAGCGGGAGGAGATGGGCCATCCTACGAGCAGTACTTC.

The rearrangement joins TRBV12-3 or TRBV12-4 to TRBJ2-7, with D perhaps matching TRBD2 (5 bases). Trimming pared 4 bases from V and 0 bases from J, leaving 13 bases between. The CDR3 totals 15 residues. CDR3 bases: TGTGCCAGCAGTTACGTCCCGGGAACCTCCTACGAGCAGTACTTC. It encodes CASSYVPGTSYEQYF.

V gene TRBV12-5 combines with J gene TRBJ2-2; no firm D call. V lost 3 bases, J lost 7 bases, and 3 bases lay in between. This CDR3 has 11 amino acids. Germline lookup yields CDR1 LGHNT and CDR2 FRNRAP. This CDR3 is CASGLGGELFF. The CDR3 region has the DNA TGTGCTAGTGGTTTAGGCGGGGAGCTGTTTTTT.

In this sample, this clonotype turned up many times. This sequence joins TRBV28 and TRBJ2-5; TRBD1 matches at 9 bases. The V and J ends lost 7 bases and 5 bases, in that order; junction bases with no gene match: 8. CDR1 and CDR2 (germline): MDHEN, SYDVKM. The CDR3 sequence is 14 residues long. The CDR3 DNA reads as TGTGCCAGCAAGCCACAGGGGGCAGTTGAGACCCAGTACTTC. Translating it yields CASKPQGAVETQYF.

This clonotype has just a few counts. This chain links TRBV7-2 with TRBJ2-7; 10 bases line up with TRBD2. V shed 5 bases, J shed 3 bases, and the junction held 7 bases outside the gene matches. From germline, CDR1 is SGHTA and CDR2 FQGNSA. The CDR3 is made up of 15 amino acids. CDR3 residues: CASSPYSSGSYEQYF. In DNA form, the CDR3 reads TGTGCCAGCAGCCCATACTCTAGCGGGAGCTACGAGCAGTACTTC.

The sample holds many counts of this clonotype. The chain is built from TRBV20-1 and TRBJ2-2, with 12 bases aligning to TRBD2. Germline lookup yields CDR1 DFQATT and CDR2 SNEGSKA (reference sequence). There are 14 residues in the CDR3. V dropped 6 bases and J dropped 6; count of bases not matched to a gene: 5. CDR3 in DNA: TGCAGTGCCCCAACTAGCGGGAGGTCCGGGGAGCTGTTTTTT. The encoded protein is CSAPTSGRSGELFF.

The sample holds many counts of this clonotype. The genes are TRBV14 and TRBJ2-2; 7 bases are shared with TRBD2. With 7 bases clipped from V and 0 bases from J, the junction kept 5 bases outside the gene matches. Germline-derived CDR1 and CDR2 are SGHDN and FVKESK. This CDR3 has 15 residues. Here the CDR3 reads CASTKSGANTGELFF. CDR3 sequence (DNA): TGTGCCAGCACTAAAAGCGGGGCGAACACCGGGGAGCTGTTTTTT.

Ten or more counts support this clonotype. This chain uses TRBV28 with TRBJ1-1; D gene uncertain. This CDR3 region has 14 residues. V was trimmed by 5 bases and J by 2 bases, leaving 12 bases between them. The germline V gene has CDR1 MDHEN and CDR2 SYDVKM. CDR3 sequence: CASSLVKGNTEAFF. The CDR3 DNA is TGTGCCAGCAGTCTTGTGAAGGGTAACACTGAAGCTTTCTTT.

This clonotype was seen ten or more times. J is TRBJ2-7 and V is TRBV11-2, with D possibly matching TRBD1 (5 bases). The germline V and J ends were trimmed by 2 bases and 2 bases, with 13 bases remaining between them. The CDR3 is made up of 15 amino acids. Per germline, CDR1 SGHAT and CDR2 FQNNGV. The CDR3 DNA reads as TGTGCCAGCAGCTTACAGGGTAGCAGTACCTACGAGCAGTACTTC. Protein product: CASSLQGSSTYEQYF.

The V and J genes are TRBV6-1 and TRBJ2-7; 8 bases line up with TRBD2. Germline V gene sequence: CDR1 MNHNS, CDR2 SASEGT. Germline trimming cut 6 bases from V and 4 bases from J; bases unmatched to any gene: 14. This CDR3 is built from 16 residues. The CDR3 nucleotides are TGTGCCAGCAGGGGAGCGGGAGCTACGGGAAATTACGAGCAGTACTTC. This encodes CASRGAGATGNYEQYF.

This clonotype was picked up many times. This sequence joins TRBV6-1 and TRBJ2-7; 9 bases are a match to TRBD1. This CDR3 region has 12 residues. Germline CDR1 is MNHNS and CDR2 is SASEGT. Trimming at V came to 7 bases and at J to 12 bases, leaving 10 bases not matched to a gene. The DNA for the CDR3 is TGTGCCAGCACGGGACAGGGAAAGACGAGGTACTTC. This gives the protein CASTGQGKTRYF.

This clonotype was observed at least ten times. A much larger clone differs from this one at a single base, so this may be a read error. V usage is TRBV6-4 and J usage is TRBJ1-5; D remains ambiguous. Deletions cut 0 bases from V and 9 bases from J, with 9 bases between. Germline assignment: CDR1 MRHNA and CDR2 SNTAGT. The CDR3 contains 13 residues. CDR3 DNA sequence: TGTGCCAGCAGTGACTCAGGATCAGGGCCCCAGCATTTT. Residues: CASSDSGSGPQHF.

This clonotype was seen repeatedly, ten times or more. The V call is TRBV28, the J call TRBJ2-3; 11 bases agree with TRBD2. CDR1 and CDR2 (germline): MDHEN, SYDVKM. The CDR3 contains 16 residues. Trimming at V came to 1 base and at J to 2 bases, leaving 2 bases not matched to a gene. The chain's CDR3 is CASSLLAGGSTDTQYF. The CDR3 bases are TGTGCCAGCAGTTTATTAGCGGGAGGGTCCACAGATACGCAGTATTTT.

The chain uses TRBV10-3 and TRBJ1-1, with 9 nucleotides matching TRBD1. The CDR3 has 13 amino acids. The V segment lost 7 bases and the J segment 6 bases; nucleotides outside the gene matches: 6. Germline V gives CDR1 ENHRY, CDR2 SYGVKD. The CDR3 loop reads CAITGTGSAEAFF. The CDR3 nucleotides read TGTGCCATCACCGGGACAGGGTCGGCTGAAGCTTTCTTT.

This clonotype was counted at least ten times. The rearrangement joins TRBV27 to TRBJ1-2; 8 nucleotides line up with TRBD1. The CDR3 loop spans 13 amino acids. V shed 5 bases, J shed 6 bases, and the junction held 5 bases outside the gene matches. Looked up from germline, CDR1 is MNHEY and CDR2 is SMNVEV (reference sequence). The DNA for the CDR3 is TGTGCCAGCAGTCCGACAGGGGCGAATGGCTACACCTTC. It encodes CASSPTGANGYTF.